This T cell receptor (beta chain) was sequenced during a study of blood T cell repertoires in COVID-19. Assay used: immunoSEQ multiplex PCR; TCRdb lists only in-frame clones, some missing. The sample yields hundreds of thousands of clones, approximately 87% seen once. Enrollees, about 18 to 90 years old, lived in about two dozen US areas. V lost 1 base to trimming and J lost 6 bases, with 11 bases between them. Germline V gene lookup returns CDR1 MGHRA and CDR2 YSYEKL. The CDR3 is made up of 14 amino acids. The sequence was obtained from a woman in her fifties or sixties in a cohort exposed to, infected with or recovered from COVID-19 (not recorded which). The sample taken for sequencing was PBMCs or T cells enriched from blood (not recorded which). The V gene is TRBV4-1, the J gene TRBJ2-3, with TRBD2 as a possible D gene (5 bases). Here the CDR3 reads CASSQGPGGDTQYF. DNA for the CDR3: TGCGCCAGCAGCCAAGGTCCTGGCGGGGATACGCAGTATTTT.